The clone carrying this T cell receptor (beta chain) appeared a few times. Its antigen is not known. The repertoire was sequenced with immunoSEQ multiplex PCR; TCRdb's copy has only in-frame clones and lacks some. The data hold 3,000 to 5,000 clones, with approximately 30% observed a single time. The length of the CDR3 is 14 residues. Between the trimmed V and J ends, which lost 0 bases and 1 base, there was a span of 7 bases. The germline gives CDR1 SGDLS, CDR2 YYNGEE. This specimen belongs to a study of T cells in localized non-small cell lung cancer. Study outcomes and limitations: Heterogeneity within the tumor remains possible, as just one region underwent sequencing.

Sequences were derived from lung tumor tissue, sampled before any cancer treatment. The V call is TRBV9, the J call TRBJ1-1; D is ambiguous. The origin of this receptor is a man aged 35-69 years with stage II lung adenocarcinoma. The CDR3 DNA reads as TGTGCCAGCAGCGTAGAGCCGACGAACACTGAAGCTTTCTTT. Its protein is CASSVEPTNTEAFF. The full variable domain, completed using reference TRBV9 and TRBJ1-1, is DSGVTQTPKHLITATGQRVTLRCSPRSGDLSVYWYQQSLDQGLQFLIQYYNGEERAKGNILERFSAQQFPDLHSELNLSSLELGDSALYFCASSVEPTNTEAFFGQGTRLTVV.